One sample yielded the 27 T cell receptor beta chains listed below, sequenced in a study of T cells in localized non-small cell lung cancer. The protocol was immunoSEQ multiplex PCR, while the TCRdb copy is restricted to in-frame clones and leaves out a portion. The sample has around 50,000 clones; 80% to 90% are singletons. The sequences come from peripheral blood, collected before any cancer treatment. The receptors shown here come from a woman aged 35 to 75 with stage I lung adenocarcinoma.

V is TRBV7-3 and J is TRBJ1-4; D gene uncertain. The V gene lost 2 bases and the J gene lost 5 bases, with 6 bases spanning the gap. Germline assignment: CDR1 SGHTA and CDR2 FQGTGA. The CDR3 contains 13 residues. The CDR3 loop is CASSLGPNEKLFF. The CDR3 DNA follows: TGTGCCAGCAGCTTAGGGCCCAATGAAAAACTGTTTTTT.

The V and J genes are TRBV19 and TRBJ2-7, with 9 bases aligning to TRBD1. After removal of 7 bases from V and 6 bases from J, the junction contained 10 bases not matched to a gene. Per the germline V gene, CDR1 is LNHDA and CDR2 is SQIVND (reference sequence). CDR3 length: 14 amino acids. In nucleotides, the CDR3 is TGTGCCAGTAAGGCAGACGGGACAGGGCGCGAGCAGTACTTC. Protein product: CASKADGTGREQYF.

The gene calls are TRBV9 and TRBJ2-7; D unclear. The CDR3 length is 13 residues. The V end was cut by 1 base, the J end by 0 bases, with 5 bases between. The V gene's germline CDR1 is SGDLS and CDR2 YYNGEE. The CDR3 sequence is CASSVSYSYEQYF. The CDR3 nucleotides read TGTGCCAGCAGCGTAAGTTACTCCTACGAGCAGTACTTC.

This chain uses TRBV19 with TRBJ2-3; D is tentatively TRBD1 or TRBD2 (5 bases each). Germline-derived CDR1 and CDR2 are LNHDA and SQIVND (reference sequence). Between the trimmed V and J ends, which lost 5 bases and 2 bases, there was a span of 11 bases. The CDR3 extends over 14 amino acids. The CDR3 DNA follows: TGTGCCAGTAGTCTGGGACCCATCACAGATACGCAGTATTTT. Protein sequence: CASSLGPITDTQYF.

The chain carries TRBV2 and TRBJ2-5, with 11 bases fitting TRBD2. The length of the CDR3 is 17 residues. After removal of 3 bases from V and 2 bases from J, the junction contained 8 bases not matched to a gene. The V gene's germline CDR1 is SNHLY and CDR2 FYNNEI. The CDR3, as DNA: TGTGCCAGCAGTGACCTAGCGGGGGGACGATCTCAAGAGACCCAGTACTTC. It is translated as CASSDLAGGRSQETQYF.

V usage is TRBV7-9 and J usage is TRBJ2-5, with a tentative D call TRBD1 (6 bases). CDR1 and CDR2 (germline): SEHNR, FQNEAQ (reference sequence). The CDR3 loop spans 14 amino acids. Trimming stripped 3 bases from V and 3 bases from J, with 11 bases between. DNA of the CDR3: TGTGCCAGCAGCTTTATCCCAGGGGAAGAGACCCAGTACTTC. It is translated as CASSFIPGEETQYF.

The CDR3 nucleotides read TGTGCCAGCAGTTACCAGCGGGGGCTGAGCAATGAGCAGTTCTTC. This translates into CASSYQRGLSNEQFF. The J gene is TRBJ2-1, the V gene TRBV6-6, with 8 nucleotides matching TRBD2. The CDR3 is 15 amino acids. J gave up 6 bases and V 2 bases, and 6 bases lay outside the gene matches. Germline loops: CDR1 MNHNY, CDR2 SVGAGI (reference sequence).

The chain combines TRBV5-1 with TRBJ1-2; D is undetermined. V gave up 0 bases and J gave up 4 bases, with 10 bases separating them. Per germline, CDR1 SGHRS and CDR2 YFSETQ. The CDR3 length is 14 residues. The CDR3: CASSLDPSTYGYTF. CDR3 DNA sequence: TGCGCCAGCAGCTTGGATCCGTCTACCTATGGCTACACCTTC.

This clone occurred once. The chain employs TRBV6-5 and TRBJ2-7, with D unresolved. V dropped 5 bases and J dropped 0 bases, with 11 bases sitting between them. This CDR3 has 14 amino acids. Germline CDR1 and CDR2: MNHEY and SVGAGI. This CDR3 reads CASSRTSSSYEQYF. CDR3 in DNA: TGTGCCAGCAGTCGGACGTCCAGCTCCTACGAGCAGTACTTC.

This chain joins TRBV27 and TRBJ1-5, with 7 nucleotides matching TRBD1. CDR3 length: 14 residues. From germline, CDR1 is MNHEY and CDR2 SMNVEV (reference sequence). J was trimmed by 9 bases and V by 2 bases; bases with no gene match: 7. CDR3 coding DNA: TGTGCCAGCAGTTTAGGACAGGCTCAGGGGCCCCAGCATTTT. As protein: CASSLGQAQGPQHF.

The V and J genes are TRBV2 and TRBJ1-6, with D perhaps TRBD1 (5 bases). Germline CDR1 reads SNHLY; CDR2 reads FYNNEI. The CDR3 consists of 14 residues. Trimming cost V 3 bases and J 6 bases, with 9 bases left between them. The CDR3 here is CASSEEQGNSPLHF. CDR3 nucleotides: TGTGCCAGCAGTGAGGAGCAGGGTAATTCACCCCTCCACTTT. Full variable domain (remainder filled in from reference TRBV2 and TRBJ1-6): EPEVTQTPSHQVTQMGQEVILRCVPISNHLYFYWYRQILGQKVEFLVSFYNNEISEKSEIFDDQFSVERPDGSNFTLKIRSTKLEDSAMYFCASSEEQGNSPLHFGNGTRLTVT.

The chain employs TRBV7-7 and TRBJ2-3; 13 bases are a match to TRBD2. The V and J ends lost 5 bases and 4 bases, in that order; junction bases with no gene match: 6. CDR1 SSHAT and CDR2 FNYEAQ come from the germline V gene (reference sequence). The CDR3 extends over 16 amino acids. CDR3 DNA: TGTGCCAGCAGCCCGCGGACTAGCGGGGGAGCAGATACGCAGTATTTT. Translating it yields CASSPRTSGGADTQYF.

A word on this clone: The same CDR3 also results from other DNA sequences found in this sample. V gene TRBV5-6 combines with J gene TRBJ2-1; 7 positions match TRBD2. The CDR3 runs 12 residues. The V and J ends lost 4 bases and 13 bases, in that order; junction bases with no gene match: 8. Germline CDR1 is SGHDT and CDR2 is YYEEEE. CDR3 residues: CASSRGRDSQFF. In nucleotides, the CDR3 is TGTGCCAGCAGCCGGGGGAGGGATTCACAGTTCTTC.

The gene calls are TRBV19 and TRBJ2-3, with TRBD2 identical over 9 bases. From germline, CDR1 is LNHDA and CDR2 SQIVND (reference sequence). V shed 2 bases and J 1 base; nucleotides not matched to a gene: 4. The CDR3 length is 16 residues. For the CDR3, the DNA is TGTGCCAGTAGTATATTCTTAGCGGGGGGCACAGATACGCAGTATTTT. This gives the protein CASSIFLAGGTDTQYF.

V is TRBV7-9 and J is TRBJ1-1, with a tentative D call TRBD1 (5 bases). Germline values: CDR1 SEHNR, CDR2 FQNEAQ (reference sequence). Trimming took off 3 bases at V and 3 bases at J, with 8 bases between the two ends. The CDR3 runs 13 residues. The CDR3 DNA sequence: TGTGCCAGCAGCTTGCAAGGGGACACTGAAGCTTTCTTT. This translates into CASSLQGDTEAFF. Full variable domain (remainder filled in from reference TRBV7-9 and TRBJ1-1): DTGVSQNPRHKITKRGQNVTFRCDPISEHNRLYWYRQTLGQGPEFLTYFQNEAQLEKSRLLSDRFSAERPKGSFSTLEIQRTEQGDSAMYLCASSLQGDTEAFFGQGTRLTVV.

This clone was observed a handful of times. In DNA, the CDR3 is TGTGCCAGCAGCTTAAATAAGGGGGCGGGCATTCACACTGAAGCTTTCTTT. Translation: CASSLNKGAGIHTEAFF. The V and J genes are TRBV7-9 and TRBJ1-1; TRBD1 agrees at 7 bases. The CDR3 length is 17 residues. V lost 2 bases and J lost 3; bases outside the gene matches: 12. CDR1 and CDR2 from the germline V gene are SEHNR and FQNEAQ (reference sequence).

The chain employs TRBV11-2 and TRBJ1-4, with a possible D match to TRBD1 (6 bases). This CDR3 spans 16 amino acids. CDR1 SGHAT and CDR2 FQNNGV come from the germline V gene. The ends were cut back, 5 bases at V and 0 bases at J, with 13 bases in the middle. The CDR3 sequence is CASSALRGATNEKLFF. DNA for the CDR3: TGTGCCAGCAGCGCCCTGAGGGGGGCAACTAATGAAAAACTGTTTTTT.

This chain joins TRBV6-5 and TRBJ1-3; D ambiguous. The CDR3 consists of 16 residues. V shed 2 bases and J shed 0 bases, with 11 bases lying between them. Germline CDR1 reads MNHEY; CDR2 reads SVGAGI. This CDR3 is CASSYSSFFSGNTIYF. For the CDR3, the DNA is TGTGCCAGCAGTTACAGTAGTTTCTTCTCTGGAAACACCATATATTTT.

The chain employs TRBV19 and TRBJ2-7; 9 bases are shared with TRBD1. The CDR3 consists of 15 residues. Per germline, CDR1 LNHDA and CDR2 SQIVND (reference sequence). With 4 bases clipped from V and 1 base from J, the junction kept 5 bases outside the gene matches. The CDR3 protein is CASSTTGTGSYEQYF. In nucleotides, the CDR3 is TGTGCCAGTAGTACAACCGGGACAGGGTCCTACGAGCAGTACTTC. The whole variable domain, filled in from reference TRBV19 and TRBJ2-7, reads DGGITQSPKYLFRKEGQNVTLSCEQNLNHDAMYWYRQDPGQGLRLIYYSQIVNDFQKGDIAEGYSVSREKKESFPLTVTSAQKNPTAFYLCASSTTGTGSYEQYFGPGTRLTVT.

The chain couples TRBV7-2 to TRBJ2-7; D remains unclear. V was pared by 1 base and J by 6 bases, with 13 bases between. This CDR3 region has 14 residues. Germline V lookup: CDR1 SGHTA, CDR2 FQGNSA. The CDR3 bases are TGTGCCAGCAGCTTAGGCCGGGTGCGAGGCGAGCAGTACTTC. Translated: CASSLGRVRGEQYF.

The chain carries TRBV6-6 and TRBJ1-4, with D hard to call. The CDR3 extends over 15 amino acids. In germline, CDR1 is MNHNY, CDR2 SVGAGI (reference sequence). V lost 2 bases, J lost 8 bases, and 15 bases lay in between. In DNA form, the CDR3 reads TGTGCCAGCAGTTACGCGCCAGTATTCGGGGAAAAACTGTTTTTT. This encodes CASSYAPVFGEKLFF.

The CDR3 nucleotides read TGCAGCTTAGGACCGGGCCGCGGAGCGGGAAACACCATATATTTT. It yields the protein CSLGPGRGAGNTIYF. V and J are TRBV29-1 and TRBJ1-3; D ambiguous. V gave up 8 bases and J gave up 4 bases, with 21 bases separating them. Germline-derived CDR1 and CDR2 are SQVTM and ANQGSEA. This CDR3 region has 15 residues.

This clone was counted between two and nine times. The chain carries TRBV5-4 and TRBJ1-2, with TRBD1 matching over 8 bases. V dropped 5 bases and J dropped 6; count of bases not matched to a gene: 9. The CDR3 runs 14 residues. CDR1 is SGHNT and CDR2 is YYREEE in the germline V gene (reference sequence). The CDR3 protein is CASRPRTGKDGYTF. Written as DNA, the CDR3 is TGTGCCAGCAGGCCAAGGACAGGGAAGGATGGCTACACCTTC.

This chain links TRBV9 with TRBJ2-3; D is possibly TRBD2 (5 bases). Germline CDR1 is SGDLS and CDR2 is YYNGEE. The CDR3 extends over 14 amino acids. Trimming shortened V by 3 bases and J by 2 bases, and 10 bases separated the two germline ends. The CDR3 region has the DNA TGTGCCAGCAGCGGGACTTCACTCACAGATACGCAGTATTTT. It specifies CASSGTSLTDTQYF.

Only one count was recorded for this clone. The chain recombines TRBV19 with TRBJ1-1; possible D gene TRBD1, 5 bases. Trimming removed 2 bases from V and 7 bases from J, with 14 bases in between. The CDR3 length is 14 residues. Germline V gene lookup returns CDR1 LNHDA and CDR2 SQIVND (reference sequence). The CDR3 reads CASSIRRDRNEAFF. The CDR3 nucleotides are TGTGCCAGTAGTATACGCAGGGATCGGAATGAAGCTTTCTTT.

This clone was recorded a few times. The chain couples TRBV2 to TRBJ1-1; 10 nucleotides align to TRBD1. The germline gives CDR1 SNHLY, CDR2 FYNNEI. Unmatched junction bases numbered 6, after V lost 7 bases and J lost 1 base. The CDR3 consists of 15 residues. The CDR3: CASIGTGARNTEAFF. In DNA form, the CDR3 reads TGTGCCAGCATTGGGACAGGGGCGAGGAACACTGAAGCTTTCTTT.

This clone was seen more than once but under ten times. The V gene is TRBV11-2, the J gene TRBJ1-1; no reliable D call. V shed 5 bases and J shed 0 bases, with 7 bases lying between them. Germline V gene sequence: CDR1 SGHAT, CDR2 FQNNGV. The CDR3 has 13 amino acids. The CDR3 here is CASSNTLNTEAFF. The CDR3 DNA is TGTGCCAGCAGCAACACCCTGAACACTGAAGCTTTCTTT.